The 6 T cell receptor beta chains below all came from one sample that was sequenced in a study of spatial heterogeneity in lung cancer. Time point denoted: blood at routine non-recurrence follow-up after resection. TCRs were sequenced from unsorted whole RNA of tumor, nontumor lung or PBMC. Via MiXCR, TCRdb re-called the 5' RACE reads, giving one row per CDR3 protein. The data contain around 110,000 distinct CDR3 sequences, roughly an eighth of them singletons. This sample comprised PBMCs, obtained at follow-up. Receptor source: a male donor with early-stage non-small cell lung cancer.

The chain joins TRBV6-6 to TRBJ1-5; 10 positions match TRBD1. The V and J ends lost 6 bases and 9 bases, in that order; junction bases with no gene match: 8. This CDR3 comprises 14 residues. Germline lookup yields CDR1 MNHNY and CDR2 SVGAGI (reference sequence). CDR3 in amino acids: CASRTGDRGMPQHF. In DNA form, the CDR3 reads TGTGCCAGCAGGACAGGGGACAGGGGAATGCCCCAGCATTTT.

This clonotype has more than one count but fewer than ten. The CDR3 reads CASSPLQGTGELFF. CDR3 coding DNA: TGTGCCAGCAGCCCGCTACAGGGTACCGGGGAGCTGTTTTTT. V usage is TRBV7-3 and J usage is TRBJ2-2; tentative D call: TRBD1 (6 bases). Per germline, CDR1 SGHTA and CDR2 FQGTGA. The CDR3 contains 14 residues. V was pared by 5 bases and J by 5 bases, with 12 bases between.

This clonotype was counted between two and nine times. The rearrangement uses TRBV24-1 and TRBJ2-7, with TRBD1 matching 9 bases. This CDR3 has 14 residues. Germline V gene sequence: CDR1 KGHDR, CDR2 SFDVKD. V dropped 5 bases and J dropped 3; count of bases not matched to a gene: 4. CDR3 DNA sequence: TGTGCCACCAGTGGGACAGGGGAGTTCTACGAGCAGTACTTC. It encodes CATSGTGEFYEQYF.

This clonotype was counted only a few times. The chain carries TRBV5-1 and TRBJ1-1; tentatively, D is TRBD1 (5 bases). Between the trimmed V and J ends, which lost 4 bases and 5 bases, there was a span of 15 bases. Germline V gene lookup returns CDR1 SGHRS and CDR2 YFSETQ. CDR3 length: 14 residues. Here the CDR3 reads CASSPFGGGTEAFF. For the CDR3, the DNA is TGCGCCAGCAGCCCCTTCGGGGGGGGGACTGAAGCTTTCTTT.

Only a few counts were recorded for this clonotype. V and J are TRBV20-1 and TRBJ2-6; no definite D call. Germline values: CDR1 DFQATT, CDR2 SNEGSKA (reference sequence). Trimming took off 6 bases at V and 0 bases at J, with 15 bases between the two ends. The CDR3 spans 16 residues. CDR3: CSARPLASSGANVLTF. The CDR3 DNA reads TGCAGTGCAAGACCACTGGCTAGCTCTGGGGCCAACGTCCTGACTTTC.

The table lists this clonotype with a few counts. V is TRBV6-5 and J is TRBJ1-2, with TRBD1 identical over 7 bases. The CDR3 has 15 residues. V was pared by 0 bases and J by 4 bases, with 5 bases of the junction left unmatched. Germline V lookup: CDR1 MNHEY, CDR2 SVGAGI. DNA of the CDR3: TGTGCCAGCAGTTACTCCGCGACAGGGACCTATGGCTACACCTTC. Amino acid sequence: CASSYSATGTYGYTF.